This TCR beta chain derives from a study of regulatory T cells in long-lasting Graves disease. Regarding the study as a whole: The number of shared public clonotypes was higher in persistent patients (around 2,500) than new patients (around 890). Persistent Graves' patients showed less TCR diversity than newly diagnosed ones.

Regarding this clonotype: Antigen: not known.

Trimming took 6 bases from V and 6 from J; bases not matched to a gene: 10. The CDR3 runs to 16 residues. Time point denoted: newly diagnosed GD, antithyroid drugs for less than 3 months. PBMCs were the source of the RNA used for TCR sequencing. Sequencing libraries for TCR beta were prepared with iRepertoire HTBI primers and Arm-PCR of CDR3 regions. TCRdb analysed the multiplex PCR reads with MiXCR anew, one entry per CDR3 protein. The table shows approximately 400,000 distinct CDR3 sequences, with 15% occurring only once. The data were also submitted as part of a second study, on T cells in Graves' hyperthyroidism and ophthalmopathy. Turning to that study: Uncontrolled infection, other autoimmune disease, pregnancy or lactation led to exclusion. Most thyroid-expanded clonotypes above 0.001 were also found in blood.

Sequenced material: peripheral blood mononuclear cells (PBMCs), taken at new diagnosis, from a patient treated with antithyroid drugs. The clonotype originates from a woman aged 25 to 39 with Graves disease. The chain couples TRBV12-3 or TRBV12-4 to TRBJ2-3, with 12 bases aligning to TRBD1. The DNA of the CDR3 is TGTGCCAGCAGCCCCTTCGGGACAGGGGGCGTCGATACGCAGTATTTT. Translation: CASSPFGTGGVDTQYF.